This TCR beta chain was observed in a study of shared clonotypes between healthy human individuals. Trimming cost V 0 bases and J 0 bases, with 5 bases left between them. Germline-derived CDR1 and CDR2 are MNHNS and SASEGT. The CDR3 is made up of 14 amino acids. Remarks on this clone: Its antigen is unidentified.

Broader study findings: Investigators expected sequencing depth to affect clonotype sharing among donors.

Assay: immunoSEQ multiplex PCR; the TCRdb copy retains only in-frame clones and omits some. In the table there are around 690,000 clones, 90% of which are singletons. The sample was memory CD8+ T cells from PBMCs. Noted subset: CD45RO+ cells pooled with CCR7-negative TemRA cells. The rearrangement joins TRBV6-1 to TRBJ1-1; no firm D call. The TCR was taken from a man between 18 and 35 years old in good health. Some clones in this sample may be carry-over from other donors' samples. The CDR3 DNA reads as TGTGCCAGCAGTGAAGCTTGGGTGAACACTGAAGCTTTCTTT. The encoded protein is CASSEAWVNTEAFF.